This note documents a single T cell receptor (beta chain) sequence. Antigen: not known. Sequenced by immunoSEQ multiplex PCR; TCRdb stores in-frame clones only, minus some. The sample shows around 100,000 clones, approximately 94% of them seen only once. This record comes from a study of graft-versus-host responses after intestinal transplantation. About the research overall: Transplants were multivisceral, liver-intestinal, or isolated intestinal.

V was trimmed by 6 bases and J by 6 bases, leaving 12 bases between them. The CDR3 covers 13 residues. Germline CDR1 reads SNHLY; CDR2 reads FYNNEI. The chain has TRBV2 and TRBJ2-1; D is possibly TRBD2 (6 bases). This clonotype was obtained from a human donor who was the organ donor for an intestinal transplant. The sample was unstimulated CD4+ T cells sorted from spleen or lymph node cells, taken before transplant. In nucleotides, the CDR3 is TGTGCCAGCAGACCCGGGAGCACCAATGAGCAGTTCTTC. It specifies CASRPGSTNEQFF.